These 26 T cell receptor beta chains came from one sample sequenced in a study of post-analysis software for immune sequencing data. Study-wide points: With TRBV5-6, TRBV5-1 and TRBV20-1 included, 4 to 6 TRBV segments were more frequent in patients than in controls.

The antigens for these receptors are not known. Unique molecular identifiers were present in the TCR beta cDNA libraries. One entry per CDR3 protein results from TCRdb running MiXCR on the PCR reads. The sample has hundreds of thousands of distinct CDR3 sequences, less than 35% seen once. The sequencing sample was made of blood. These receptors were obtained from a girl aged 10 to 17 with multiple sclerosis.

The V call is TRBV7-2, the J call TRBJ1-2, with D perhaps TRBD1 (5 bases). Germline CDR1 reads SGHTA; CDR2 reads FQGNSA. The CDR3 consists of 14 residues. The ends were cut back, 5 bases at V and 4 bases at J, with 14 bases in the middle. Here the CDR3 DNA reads TGTGCCAGCAGCATAGTGACAGCTGGCTATGGCTACACCTTC. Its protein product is CASSIVTAGYGYTF. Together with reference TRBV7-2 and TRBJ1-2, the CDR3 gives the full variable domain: GAGVSQSPSNKVTEKGKDVELRCDPISGHTALYWYRQSLGQGLEFLIYFQGNSAPDKSGLPSDRFSAERTGGSVSTLTIQRTQQEDSAVYLCASSIVTAGYGYTFGSGTRLTVV.

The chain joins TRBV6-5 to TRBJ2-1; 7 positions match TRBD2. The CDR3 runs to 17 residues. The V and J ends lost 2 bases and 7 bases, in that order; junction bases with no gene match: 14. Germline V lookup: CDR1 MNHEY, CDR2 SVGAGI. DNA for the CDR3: TGTGCCAGCAGTTACAGAGCGGGGACGAGCGTAGGTAATGAGCAGTTCTTC. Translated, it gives CASSYRAGTSVGNEQFF.

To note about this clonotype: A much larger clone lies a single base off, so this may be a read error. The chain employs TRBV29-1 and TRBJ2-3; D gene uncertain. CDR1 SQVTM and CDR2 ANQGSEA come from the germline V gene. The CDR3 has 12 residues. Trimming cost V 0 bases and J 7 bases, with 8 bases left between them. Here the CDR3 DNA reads TGCAGCGTTGAAGATCCAGAGTATACGCAGTATTTT. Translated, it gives CSVEDPEYTQYF.

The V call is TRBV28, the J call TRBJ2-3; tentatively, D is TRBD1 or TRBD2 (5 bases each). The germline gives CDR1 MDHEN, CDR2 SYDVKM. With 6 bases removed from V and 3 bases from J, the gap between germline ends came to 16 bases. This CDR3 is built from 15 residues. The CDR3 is CASRGEGIGTDTQYF. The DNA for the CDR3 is TGTGCCAGCAGGGGAGAGGGGATAGGGACAGATACGCAGTATTTT.

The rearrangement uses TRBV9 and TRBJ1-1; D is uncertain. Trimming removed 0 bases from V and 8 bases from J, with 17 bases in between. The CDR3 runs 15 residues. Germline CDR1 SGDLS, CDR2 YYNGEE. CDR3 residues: CASSVETGLPEEAFF. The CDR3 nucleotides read TGTGCCAGCAGCGTAGAAACGGGCCTCCCTGAGGAAGCTTTCTTT.

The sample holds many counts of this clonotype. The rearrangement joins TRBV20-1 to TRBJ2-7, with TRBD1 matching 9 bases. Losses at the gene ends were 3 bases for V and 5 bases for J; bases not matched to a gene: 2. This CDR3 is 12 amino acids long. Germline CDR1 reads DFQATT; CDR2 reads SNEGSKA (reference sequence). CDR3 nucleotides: TGCAGTGCTAGGCGGGACAGGGACGAGCAGTACTTC. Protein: CSARRDRDEQYF.

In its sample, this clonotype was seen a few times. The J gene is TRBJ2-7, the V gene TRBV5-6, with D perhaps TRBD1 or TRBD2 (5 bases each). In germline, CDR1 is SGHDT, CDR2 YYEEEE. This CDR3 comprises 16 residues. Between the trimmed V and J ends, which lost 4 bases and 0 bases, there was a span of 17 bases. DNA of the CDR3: TGTGCCAGCAGCACGGGACCGGAGCCTAGCTCCTACGAGCAGTACTTC. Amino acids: CASSTGPEPSSYEQYF.

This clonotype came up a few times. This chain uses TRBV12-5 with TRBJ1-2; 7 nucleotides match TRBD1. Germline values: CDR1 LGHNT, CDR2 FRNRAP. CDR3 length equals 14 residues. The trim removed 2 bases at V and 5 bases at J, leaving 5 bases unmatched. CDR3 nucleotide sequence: TGTGCTAGTGGTTTGAACAGCAGGGGGTATGGCTACACCTTC. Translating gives CASGLNSRGYGYTF.

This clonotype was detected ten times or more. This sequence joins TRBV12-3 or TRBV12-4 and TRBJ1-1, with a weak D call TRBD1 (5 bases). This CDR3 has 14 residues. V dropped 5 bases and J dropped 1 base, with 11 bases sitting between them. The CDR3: CASSPARGNTEAFF. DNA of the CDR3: TGTGCCAGCAGTCCGGCAAGGGGGAACACTGAAGCTTTCTTT.

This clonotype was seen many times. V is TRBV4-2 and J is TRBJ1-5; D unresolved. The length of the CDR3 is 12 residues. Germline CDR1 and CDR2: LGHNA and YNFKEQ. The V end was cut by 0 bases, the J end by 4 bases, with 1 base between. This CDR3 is CASSQDNQPQHF. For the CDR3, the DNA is TGTGCCAGCAGCCAAGATAATCAGCCCCAGCATTTT.

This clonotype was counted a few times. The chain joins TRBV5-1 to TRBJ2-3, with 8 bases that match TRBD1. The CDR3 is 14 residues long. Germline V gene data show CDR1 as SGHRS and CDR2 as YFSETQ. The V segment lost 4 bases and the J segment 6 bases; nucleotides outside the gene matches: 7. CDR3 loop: CASSVRTGSDTQYF. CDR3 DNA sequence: TGCGCCAGCAGCGTCCGGACAGGGTCGGATACGCAGTATTTT.

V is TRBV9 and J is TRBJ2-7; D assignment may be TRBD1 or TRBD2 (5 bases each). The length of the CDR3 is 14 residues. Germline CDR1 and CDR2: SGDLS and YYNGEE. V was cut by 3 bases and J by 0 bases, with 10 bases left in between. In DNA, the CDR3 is TGTGCCAGCAGCGCCGGGACCCACTCCTACGAGCAGTACTTC. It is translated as CASSAGTHSYEQYF.

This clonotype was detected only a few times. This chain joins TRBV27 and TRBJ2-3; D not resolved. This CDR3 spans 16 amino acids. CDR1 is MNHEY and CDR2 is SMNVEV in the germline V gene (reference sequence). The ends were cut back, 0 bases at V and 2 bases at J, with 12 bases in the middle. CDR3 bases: TGTGCCAGCAGTTTATCGGTCCAGTCTCCCACAGATACGCAGTATTTT. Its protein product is CASSLSVQSPTDTQYF.

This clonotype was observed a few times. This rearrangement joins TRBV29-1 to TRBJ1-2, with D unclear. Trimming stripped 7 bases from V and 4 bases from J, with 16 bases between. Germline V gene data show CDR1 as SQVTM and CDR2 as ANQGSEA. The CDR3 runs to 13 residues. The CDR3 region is CSAEGATPYGYTF. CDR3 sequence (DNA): TGCAGCGCCGAAGGTGCGACACCCTATGGCTACACCTTC.

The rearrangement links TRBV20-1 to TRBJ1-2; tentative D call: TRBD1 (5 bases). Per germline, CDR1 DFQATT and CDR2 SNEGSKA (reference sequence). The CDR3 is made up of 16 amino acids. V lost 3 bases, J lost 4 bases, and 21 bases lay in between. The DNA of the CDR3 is TGCAGTGCTAGCGGGCGCGGGGCAGGGTCCGGCTATGGCTACACCTTC. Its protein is CSASGRGAGSGYGYTF.

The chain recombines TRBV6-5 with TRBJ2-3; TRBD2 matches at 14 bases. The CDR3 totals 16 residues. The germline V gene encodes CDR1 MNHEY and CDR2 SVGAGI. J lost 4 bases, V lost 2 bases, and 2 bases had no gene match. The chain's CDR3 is CASSYGLAGGPDTQYF. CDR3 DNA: TGTGCCAGCAGTTACGGACTAGCGGGGGGTCCAGATACGCAGTATTTT.

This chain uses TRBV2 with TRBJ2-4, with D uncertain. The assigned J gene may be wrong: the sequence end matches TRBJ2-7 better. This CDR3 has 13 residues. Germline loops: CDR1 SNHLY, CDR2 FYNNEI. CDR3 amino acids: CASSGARSYEQYF. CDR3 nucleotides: TGTGCCAGCAGTGGCGCTAGGTCCTACGAGCAGTACTTC.

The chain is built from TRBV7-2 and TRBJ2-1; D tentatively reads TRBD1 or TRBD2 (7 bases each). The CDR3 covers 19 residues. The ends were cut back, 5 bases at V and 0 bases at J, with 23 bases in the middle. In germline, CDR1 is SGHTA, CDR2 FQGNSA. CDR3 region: CASSPRGGGISNSYNEQFF. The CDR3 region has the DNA TGTGCCAGCAGCCCCAGGGGGGGGGGTATTTCAAACTCCTACAATGAGCAGTTCTTC.

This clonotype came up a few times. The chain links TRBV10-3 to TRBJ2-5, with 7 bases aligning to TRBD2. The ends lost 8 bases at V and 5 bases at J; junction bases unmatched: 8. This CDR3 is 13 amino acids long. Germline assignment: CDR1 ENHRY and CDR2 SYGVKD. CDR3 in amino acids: CAIGGGEVETQYF. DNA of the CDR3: TGTGCCATCGGGGGGGGTGAGGTGGAGACCCAGTACTTC.

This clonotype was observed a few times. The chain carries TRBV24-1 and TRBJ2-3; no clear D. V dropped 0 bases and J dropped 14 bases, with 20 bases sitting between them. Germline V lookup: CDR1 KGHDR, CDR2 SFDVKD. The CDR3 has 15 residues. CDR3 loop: CATSDLHTSGGSRYF. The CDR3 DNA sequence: TGTGCCACCAGTGATTTGCATACTTCAGGTGGTTCCCGGTATTTT.

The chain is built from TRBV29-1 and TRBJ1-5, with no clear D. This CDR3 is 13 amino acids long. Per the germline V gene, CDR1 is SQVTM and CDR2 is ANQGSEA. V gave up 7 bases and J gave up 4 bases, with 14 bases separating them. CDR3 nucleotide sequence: TGCAGCGCCCAAGAGACCGAGAATCAGCCCCAGCATTTT. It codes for CSAQETENQPQHF.

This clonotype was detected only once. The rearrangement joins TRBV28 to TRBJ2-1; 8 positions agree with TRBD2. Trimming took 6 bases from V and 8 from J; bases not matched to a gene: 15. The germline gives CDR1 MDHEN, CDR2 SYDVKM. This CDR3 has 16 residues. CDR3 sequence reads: CASRGVPGGGSDEQFF. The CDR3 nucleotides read TGTGCCAGCAGGGGAGTTCCGGGGGGGGGTTCGGATGAGCAGTTCTTC.

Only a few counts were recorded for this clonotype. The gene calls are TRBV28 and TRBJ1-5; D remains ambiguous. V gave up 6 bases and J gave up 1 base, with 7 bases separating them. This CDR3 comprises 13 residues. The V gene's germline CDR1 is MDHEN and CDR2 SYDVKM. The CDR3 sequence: CASSPESNQPQHF. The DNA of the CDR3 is TGTGCCAGCAGCCCAGAGAGCAATCAGCCCCAGCATTTT.

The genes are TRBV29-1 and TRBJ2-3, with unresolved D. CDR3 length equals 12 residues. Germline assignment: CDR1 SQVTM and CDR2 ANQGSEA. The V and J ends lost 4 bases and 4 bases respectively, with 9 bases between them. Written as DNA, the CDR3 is TGCAGCGTTGTGCGGAGTGCAGATACGCAGTATTTT. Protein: CSVVRSADTQYF.

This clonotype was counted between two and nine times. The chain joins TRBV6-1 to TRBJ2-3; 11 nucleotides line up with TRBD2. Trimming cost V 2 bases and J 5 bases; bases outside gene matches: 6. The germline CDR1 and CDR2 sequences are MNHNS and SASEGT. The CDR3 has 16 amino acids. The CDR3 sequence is CASSESSGGALDTQYF. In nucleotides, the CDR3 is TGTGCCAGCAGTGAAAGTAGCGGGGGGGCCCTAGATACGCAGTATTTT.

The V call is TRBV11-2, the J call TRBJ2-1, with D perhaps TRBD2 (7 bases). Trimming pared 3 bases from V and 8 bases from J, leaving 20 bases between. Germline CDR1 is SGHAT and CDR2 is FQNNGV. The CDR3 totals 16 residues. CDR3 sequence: CASSFRGARVADEQFF. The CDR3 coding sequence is TGTGCCAGCAGCTTTCGGGGGGCCAGGGTTGCCGATGAGCAGTTCTTC.